By share of the sample, the clone carrying this T cell receptor (beta chain) is medium-sized (0.01 to 0.1%). Its specificity is unknown. With the library built for alpha chains, this beta chain is off target and its frequency is not meaningful. The data are from a study of spatial heterogeneity in lung cancer. About the research overall: Sequence detection consistently recorded a greater number of beta-chain than alpha-chain sequences.

Individual TCR cDNA molecules each bore their own unique molecular identifier. TCRdb re-analysed the 5' RACE reads in MiXCR, keeping a single row per CDR3 protein. The sample lists about 3,700 distinct CDR3 sequences, just under 7% seen once, with 20% in the top ten. Study outcomes and limitations: Within tumors, counts of expanded alpha and beta TCRs tracked tumor mutation counts.

The CDR3 is 11 amino acids. V was shortened by 7 bases and J by 4 bases, with 8 bases between the two germline ends. Per germline, CDR1 SEHNR and CDR2 FQNEAQ (reference sequence). Time point meaning: sample taken at primary tumor resection. The donors comprised approximately 72 untreated early-stage non-small cell lung cancer patients. The chain is built from TRBV7-9 and TRBJ2-7; D remains ambiguous. The sample here was lung tumor tissue, taken at surgery. This TCR came from a male donor with early-stage non-small cell lung cancer. The chain's CDR3 is CASIGEYEQYF. CDR3 coding DNA: TGTGCCAGCATTGGAGAATACGAGCAGTACTTC.